This TCR beta chain was observed in a study of T cell responses to AZD1222 COVID-19 vaccine. Only one count was recorded for this clone. Method: immunoSEQ multiplex PCR; TCRdb's copy keeps in-frame clones and lacks some. The sample records some 82,000 clones, 75% to 90% being singletons. The CDR3 sequence is 14 residues long. Germline V CDR1 and CDR2: SGHRS, YFSETQ. Between the trimmed V and J ends, which lost 0 bases and 4 bases, there was a span of 7 bases. This chain joins TRBV5-1 and TRBJ2-2, with D possibly TRBD1 on 6 matching bases. This receptor was obtained from an adult in good health. Sample: peripheral blood, taken on day 0 of AZD1222 vaccination. For the CDR3, the DNA is TGCGCCAGCAGCTTGGACAGGGTCACCGGGGAGCTGTTTTTT. It is translated as CASSLDRVTGELFF.